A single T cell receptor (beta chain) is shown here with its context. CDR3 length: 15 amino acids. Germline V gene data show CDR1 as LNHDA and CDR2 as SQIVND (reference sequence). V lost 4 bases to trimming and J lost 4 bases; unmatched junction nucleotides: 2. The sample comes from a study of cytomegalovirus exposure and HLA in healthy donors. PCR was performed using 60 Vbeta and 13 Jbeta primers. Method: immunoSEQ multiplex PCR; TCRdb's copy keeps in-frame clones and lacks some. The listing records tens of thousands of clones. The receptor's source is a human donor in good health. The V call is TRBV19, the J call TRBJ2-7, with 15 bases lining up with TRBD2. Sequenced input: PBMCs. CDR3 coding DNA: TGTGCCAGTAGTACAGGGACTAGCGGGGGGTACGAGCAGTACTTC. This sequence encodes CASSTGTSGGYEQYF.